This T cell receptor (beta chain) came from a study of human T cells and chemical hapten exposure. The wider study: Patch tests put 0.01% DPC on the upper back, read at 6 days. Study-level results: Expanded TCRs showed more large CDR3 clusters than pre-sensitization or healthy control sets.

This clonotype has at least ten counts. The antigen is not known. The V gene lost 4 bases and the J gene lost 1 base, with 13 bases spanning the gap. This CDR3 region has 15 residues. Germline V lookup: CDR1 MGHDK, CDR2 SYGVNS. TCRdb used MiXCR to reprocess the RACE reads, holding one entry per CDR3 protein. The sample has some 340,000 distinct CDR3 sequences, around 7% seen once. Stated time point: patch test 1, 2 weeks after DPC sensitization. This sample's treatment: therapeutic diphenylcyclopropenone sensitization with weekly scalp DPC. Sample donors consisted of patients with alopecia, aged 18 to 70 years, who were suitable for DPC.

The sequencing here drew on whole blood, taken in connection with sensitization to the hapten diphenylcyclopropenone (DPC). The chain has TRBV25-1 and TRBJ1-1; TRBD1 might be the D (5 bases). The TCR originated in a woman in her late teens or twenties with alopecia areata. Some clones in this sample may be carry-over from other donors' samples. CDR3 sequence: CASSVAGTANTEAFF. CDR3 DNA sequence: TGTGCCAGCAGTGTCGCCGGGACGGCGAACACTGAAGCTTTCTTT.